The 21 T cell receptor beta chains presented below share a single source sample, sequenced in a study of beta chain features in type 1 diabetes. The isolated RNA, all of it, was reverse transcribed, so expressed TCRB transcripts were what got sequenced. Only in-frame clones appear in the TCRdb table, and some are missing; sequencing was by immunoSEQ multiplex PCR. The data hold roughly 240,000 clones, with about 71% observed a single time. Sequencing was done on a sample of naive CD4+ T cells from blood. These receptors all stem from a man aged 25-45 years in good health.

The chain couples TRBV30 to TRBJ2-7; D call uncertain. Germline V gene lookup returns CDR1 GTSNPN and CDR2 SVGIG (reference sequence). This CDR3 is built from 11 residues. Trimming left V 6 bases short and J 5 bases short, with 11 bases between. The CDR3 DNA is TGTGCCTGCCAGACGGTCCACGAGCAGTACTTC. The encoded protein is CACQTVHEQYF.

Here the CDR3 reads CASRRLAGDKNIQYF. In DNA, the CDR3 is TGTGCCAGCAGAAGACTAGCGGGAGACAAAAACATTCAGTACTTC. The chain couples TRBV11-2 to TRBJ2-4, with TRBD2 matching over 12 bases. Germline CDR1 is SGHAT and CDR2 is FQNNGV. The CDR3 extends over 15 amino acids. V shed 6 bases, J shed 3 bases, and the junction held 3 bases outside the gene matches.

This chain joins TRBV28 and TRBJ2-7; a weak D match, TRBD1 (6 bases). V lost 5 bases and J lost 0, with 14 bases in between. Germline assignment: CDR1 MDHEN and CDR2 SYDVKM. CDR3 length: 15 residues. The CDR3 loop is CASSNPDRSSYEQYF. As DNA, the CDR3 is TGTGCCAGCAGTAATCCGGACAGAAGCTCCTACGAGCAGTACTTC.

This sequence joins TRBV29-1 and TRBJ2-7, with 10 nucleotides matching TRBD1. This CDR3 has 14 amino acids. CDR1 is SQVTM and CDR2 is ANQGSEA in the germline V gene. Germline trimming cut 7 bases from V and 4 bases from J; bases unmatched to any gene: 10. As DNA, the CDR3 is TGCAGCGCGCGTTTGACAGGGGGCACGTACGAGCAGTACTTC. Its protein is CSARLTGGTYEQYF.

DNA for the CDR3: TGTGCCAGCAGACTTGACAGGGGCCGGGGCACAGATACGCAGTATTTT. Protein sequence: CASRLDRGRGTDTQYF. The chain combines TRBV5-6 with TRBJ2-3, with 8 positions matching TRBD1. The CDR3 length is 16 residues. V shed 5 bases and J 1 base; nucleotides not matched to a gene: 9. Germline CDR1 and CDR2: SGHDT and YYEEEE. Drawing the rest from reference TRBV5-6 and TRBJ2-3, the complete variable domain is DAGVTQSPTHLIKTRGQQVTLRCSPKSGHDTVSWYQQALGQGPQFIFQYYEEEERQRGNFPDRFSGHQFPNYSSELNVNALLLGDSALYLCASRLDRGRGTDTQYFGPGTRLTVL.

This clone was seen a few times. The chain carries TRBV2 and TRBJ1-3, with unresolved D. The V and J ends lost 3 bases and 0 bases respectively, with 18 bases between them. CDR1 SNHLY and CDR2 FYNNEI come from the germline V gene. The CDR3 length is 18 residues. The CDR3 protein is CASSESGPALISGNTIYF. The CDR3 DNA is TGTGCCAGCAGTGAGTCTGGTCCAGCCCTCATCTCTGGAAACACCATATATTTT.

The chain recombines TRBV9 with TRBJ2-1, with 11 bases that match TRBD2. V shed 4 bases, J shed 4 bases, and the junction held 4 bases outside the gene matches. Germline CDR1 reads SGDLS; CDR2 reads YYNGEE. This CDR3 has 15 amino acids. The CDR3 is CASSSGTSGYNEQFF. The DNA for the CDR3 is TGTGCCAGCAGCTCCGGGACTAGCGGATACAATGAGCAGTTCTTC.

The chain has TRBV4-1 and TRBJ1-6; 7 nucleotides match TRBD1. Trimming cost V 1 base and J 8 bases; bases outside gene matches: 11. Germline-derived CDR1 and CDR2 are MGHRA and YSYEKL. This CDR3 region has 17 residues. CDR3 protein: CASSQAIWKGADSPLHF. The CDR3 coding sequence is TGCGCCAGCAGCCAAGCGATATGGAAGGGGGCGGATTCACCCCTCCACTTT.

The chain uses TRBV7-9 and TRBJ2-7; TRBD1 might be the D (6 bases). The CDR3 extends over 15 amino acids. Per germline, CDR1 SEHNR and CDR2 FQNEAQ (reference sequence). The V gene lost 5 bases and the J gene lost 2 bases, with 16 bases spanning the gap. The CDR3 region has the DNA TGTGCCAGCAGCCCTGGCGGGCCAGGGGCCTACGAGCAGTACTTC. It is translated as CASSPGGPGAYEQYF.

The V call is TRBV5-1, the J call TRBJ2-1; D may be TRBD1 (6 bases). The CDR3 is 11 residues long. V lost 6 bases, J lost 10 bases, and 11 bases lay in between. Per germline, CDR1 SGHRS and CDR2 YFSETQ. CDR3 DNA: TGCGCCAGCAAAGTAGGGGGAGAGCAGTTCTTC. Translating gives CASKVGGEQFF. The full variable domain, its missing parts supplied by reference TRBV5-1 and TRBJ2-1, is KAGVTQTPRYLIKTRGQQVTLSCSPISGHRSVSWYQQTPGQGLQFLFEYFSETQRNKGNFPGRFSGRQFSNSRSEMNVSTLELGDSALYLCASKVGGEQFFGPGTRLTVL.

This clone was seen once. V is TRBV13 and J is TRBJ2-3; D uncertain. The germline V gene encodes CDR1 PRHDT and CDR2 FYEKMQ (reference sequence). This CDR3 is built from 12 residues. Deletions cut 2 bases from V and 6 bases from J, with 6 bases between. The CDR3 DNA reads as TGTGCCAGCAGCTTACAGTGGGATACGCAGTATTTT. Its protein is CASSLQWDTQYF.

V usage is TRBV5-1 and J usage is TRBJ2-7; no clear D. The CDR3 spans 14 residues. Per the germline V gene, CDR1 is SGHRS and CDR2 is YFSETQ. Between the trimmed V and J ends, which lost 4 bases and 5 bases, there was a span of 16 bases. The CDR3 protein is CASSTTLPDHEQYF. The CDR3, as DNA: TGCGCCAGCAGCACGACACTTCCTGACCACGAGCAGTACTTC.

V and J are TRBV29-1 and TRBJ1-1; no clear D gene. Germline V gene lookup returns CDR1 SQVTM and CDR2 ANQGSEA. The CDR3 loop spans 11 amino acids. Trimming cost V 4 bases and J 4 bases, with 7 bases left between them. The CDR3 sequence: CSVGGVTEAFF. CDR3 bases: TGCAGCGTTGGTGGGGTCACTGAAGCTTTCTTT.

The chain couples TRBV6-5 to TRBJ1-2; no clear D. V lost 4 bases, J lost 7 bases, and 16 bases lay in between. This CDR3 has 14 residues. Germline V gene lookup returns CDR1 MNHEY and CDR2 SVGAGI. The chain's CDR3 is CASSSLRSSPGYTF. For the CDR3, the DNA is TGTGCCAGCAGTTCCCTGCGGTCCTCACCTGGCTACACCTTC.

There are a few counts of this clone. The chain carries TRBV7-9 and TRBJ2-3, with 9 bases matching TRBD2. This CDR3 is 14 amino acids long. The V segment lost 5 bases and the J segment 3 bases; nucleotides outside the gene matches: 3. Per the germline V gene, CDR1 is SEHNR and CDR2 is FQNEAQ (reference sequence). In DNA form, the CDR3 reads TGTGCCAGCAGCGTTAGCGGGAGTACAGATACGCAGTATTTT. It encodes CASSVSGSTDTQYF. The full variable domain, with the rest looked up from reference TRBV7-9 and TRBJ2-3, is DTGVSQNPRHKITKRGQNVTFRCDPISEHNRLYWYRQTLGQGPEFLTYFQNEAQLEKSRLLSDRFSAERPKGSFSTLEIQRTEQGDSAMYLCASSVSGSTDTQYFGPGTRLTVL.

The DNA for the CDR3 is TGTGCCACCAGCCCGTCGGGGGTTGAGGAGACCCAGTACTTC. Encoded protein: CATSPSGVEETQYF. The chain carries TRBV15 and TRBJ2-5; TRBD2 might be the D (6 bases). The ends were cut back, 5 bases at V and 5 bases at J, with 15 bases in the middle. Looked up from germline, CDR1 is LNHNV and CDR2 is YYDKDF (reference sequence). This CDR3 is 14 amino acids long.

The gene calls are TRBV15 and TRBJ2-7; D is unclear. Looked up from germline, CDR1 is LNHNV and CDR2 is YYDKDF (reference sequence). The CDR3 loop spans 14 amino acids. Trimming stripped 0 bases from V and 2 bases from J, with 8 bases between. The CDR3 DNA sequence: TGTGCCACCAGCAGAGATCTTGTTACCTACGAGCAGTACTTC. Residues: CATSRDLVTYEQYF. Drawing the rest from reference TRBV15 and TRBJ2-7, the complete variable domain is DAMVIQNPRYQVTQFGKPVTLSCSQTLNHNVMYWYQQKSSQAPKLLFHYYDKDFNNEADTPDNFQSRRPNTSFCFLDIRSPGLGDTAMYLCATSRDLVTYEQYFGPGTRLTVT.

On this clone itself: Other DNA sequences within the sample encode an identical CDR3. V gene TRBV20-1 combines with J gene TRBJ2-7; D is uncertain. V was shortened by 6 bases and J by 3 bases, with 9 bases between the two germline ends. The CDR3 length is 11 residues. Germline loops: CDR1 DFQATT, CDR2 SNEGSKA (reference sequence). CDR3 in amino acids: CSAPVGYEQYF. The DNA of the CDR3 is TGCAGTGCGCCCGTGGGCTACGAGCAGTACTTC.

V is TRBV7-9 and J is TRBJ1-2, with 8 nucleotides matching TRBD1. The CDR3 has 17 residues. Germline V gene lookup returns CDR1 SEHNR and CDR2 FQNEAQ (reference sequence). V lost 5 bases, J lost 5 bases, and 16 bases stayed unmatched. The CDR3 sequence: CASSQADRAQAGYGYTF. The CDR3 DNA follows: TGTGCCAGCAGCCAGGCGGACAGGGCCCAGGCTGGGTATGGCTACACCTTC.

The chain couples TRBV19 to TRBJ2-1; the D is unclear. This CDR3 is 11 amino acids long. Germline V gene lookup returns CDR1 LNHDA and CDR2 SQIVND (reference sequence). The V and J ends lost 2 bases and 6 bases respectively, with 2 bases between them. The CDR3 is CASSIINEQFF. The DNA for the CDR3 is TGTGCCAGTAGTATAATCAATGAGCAGTTCTTC. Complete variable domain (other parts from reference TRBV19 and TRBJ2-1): DGGITQSPKYLFRKEGQNVTLSCEQNLNHDAMYWYRQDPGQGLRLIYYSQIVNDFQKGDIAEGYSVSREKKESFPLTVTSAQKNPTAFYLCASSIINEQFFGPGTRLTVL.

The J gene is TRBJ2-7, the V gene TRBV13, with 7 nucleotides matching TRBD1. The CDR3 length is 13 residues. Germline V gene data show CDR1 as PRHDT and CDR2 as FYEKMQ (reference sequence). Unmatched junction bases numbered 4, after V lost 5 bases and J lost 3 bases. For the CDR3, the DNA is TGTGCCAGCAGCCGGGACAGAAACTACGAGCAGTACTTC. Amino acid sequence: CASSRDRNYEQYF.